Listed here are 5 T cell receptor beta chains from one sample, sequenced in a study of response to subunit inactivated influenza vaccine. In TCRdb, the RT-PCR reads were re-called with MiXCR into one record per CDR3 protein. The table includes roughly 500,000 distinct CDR3 sequences, more than 15% detected once. This specimen consisted of CD4+ T cells sorted from PBMCs, obtained less than 30 months after vaccination. These receptor sequences come from a man between 50 and 75 years old who received an inactivated influenza vaccine.

The V gene is TRBV5-1, the J gene TRBJ2-7; 12 bases are a match to TRBD2. CDR1 and CDR2 from the germline V gene are SGHRS and YFSETQ. The CDR3 consists of 16 residues. Trimming at V came to 3 bases and at J to 0 bases, leaving 4 bases not matched to a gene. In DNA, the CDR3 is TGCGCCAGCAGCTGGACTAGCGGGGTGAGCTCCTACGAGCAGTACTTC. Amino acids: CASSWTSGVSSYEQYF.

This clonotype has only a few counts. This chain uses TRBV6-1 with TRBJ2-7, with D hard to call. Germline assignment: CDR1 MNHNS and CDR2 SASEGT. The CDR3 consists of 13 residues. The V end lost 4 bases, the J end lost 3 bases, and 10 bases lay between the germline ends. The CDR3 DNA reads as TGTGCCAGCAGTGGGTTCGGCGGCTACGAGCAGTACTTC. Translating it yields CASSGFGGYEQYF.

This chain connects TRBV3-1 to TRBJ1-1; TRBD1 matches 9 bases. Germline lookup yields CDR1 LGHDT and CDR2 YNNKEL (reference sequence). Unmatched junction bases numbered 11, after V lost 4 bases and J lost 5 bases. The CDR3 has 16 residues. The DNA of the CDR3 is TGTGCCAGCAGCCCCAGGACAGGGGAGGGTCGGACTGAAGCTTTCTTT. Translation gives CASSPRTGEGRTEAFF.

This clonotype was counted only a few times. The chain has TRBV20-1 and TRBJ2-6; no definite D call. Germline loops: CDR1 DFQATT, CDR2 SNEGSKA (reference sequence). CDR3 size: 14 residues. Trimming shortened V by 5 bases and J by 0 bases, and 8 bases separated the two germline ends. CDR3 sequence reads: CSAPQFSGANVLTF. The CDR3, as DNA: TGCAGTGCTCCGCAGTTCTCTGGGGCCAACGTCCTGACTTTC.

This clonotype was found a few times. The V call is TRBV5-1, the J call TRBJ2-5; D perhaps matches TRBD1 (5 bases). The germline V and J ends were trimmed by 5 bases and 5 bases, with 13 bases remaining between them. Germline CDR1 is SGHRS and CDR2 is YFSETQ. The CDR3 sequence is 13 residues long. This CDR3 reads CASSSGSGETQYF. The CDR3 DNA reads as TGCGCCAGCAGTTCAGGGTCGGGCGAGACCCAGTACTTC.